The T cell receptor beta chain under discussion was sequenced for a study of blood T cell repertoires in COVID-19. Looking at the study overall: Sites in the United States, Italy and Spain provided acute and convalescent COVID-19 samples.

In the authors' methods: Estimation of nucleated cell counts relied on the amplification of reference gene primers. Only in-frame clones appear in the TCRdb table, and some are missing; sequencing was by immunoSEQ multiplex PCR. The V and J calls and the clone size are those of that table, but D and trimming were determined from the DNA. The sample comprises hundreds of thousands of clones, about 85% of which are singletons, and about 0.91% rests with the top ten. The sequenced sample consisted of peripheral blood. This clonotype originated in a man aged 40-55 years with acute or convalescent COVID-19.

In DNA, the CDR3 is TGTGCCAGTAGTATTACCGGGACAGGGAACACCGGGGAGCTGTTTTTT. It encodes CASSITGTGNTGELFF. The chain employs TRBV19 and TRBJ2-2, with 8 bases that match TRBD1. V lost 3 bases, J lost 1 base, and 4 bases stayed unmatched. Germline values: CDR1 LNHDA, CDR2 SQIVND (reference sequence). The CDR3 runs 16 residues.